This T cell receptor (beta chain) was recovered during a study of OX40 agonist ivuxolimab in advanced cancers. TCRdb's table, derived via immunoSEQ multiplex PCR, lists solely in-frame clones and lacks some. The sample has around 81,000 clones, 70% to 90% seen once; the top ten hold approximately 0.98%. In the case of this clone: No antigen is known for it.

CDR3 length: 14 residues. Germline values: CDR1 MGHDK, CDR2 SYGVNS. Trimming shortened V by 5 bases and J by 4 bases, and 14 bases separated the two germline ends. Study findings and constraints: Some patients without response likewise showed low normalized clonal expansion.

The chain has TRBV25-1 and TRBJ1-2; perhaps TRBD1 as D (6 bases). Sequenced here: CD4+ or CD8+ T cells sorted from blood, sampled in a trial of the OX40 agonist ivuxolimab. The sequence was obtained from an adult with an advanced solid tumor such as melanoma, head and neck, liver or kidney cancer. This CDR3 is CASSRGGAGYGYTF. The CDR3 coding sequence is TGTGCCAGCAGTCGCGGGGGGGCTGGCTATGGCTACACCTTC.